The clone carrying this T cell receptor (beta chain) was seen a few times. The whole isolated RNA underwent reverse transcription, so sequencing captured expressed TCRB transcripts. Profiled with immunoSEQ multiplex PCR; TCRdb holds only in-frame clones, not every one. The table includes approximately 400,000 clones, about 15% detected once. This specimen comes from a study of beta chain features in type 1 diabetes. The ends were cut back, 6 bases at V and 7 bases at J, with 16 bases in the middle. Germline assignment: CDR1 SQVTM and CDR2 ANQGSEA. The CDR3 has 13 amino acids. This TCR was sampled from a woman younger than 35 in good health. This chain joins TRBV29-1 and TRBJ2-1; tentatively, D is TRBD2 (6 bases). Material: naive CD4+ T cells from blood. The chain's CDR3 is CSVERLVENEQFF. CDR3 nucleotides: TGCAGCGTCGAGAGACTAGTTGAAAATGAGCAGTTCTTC.